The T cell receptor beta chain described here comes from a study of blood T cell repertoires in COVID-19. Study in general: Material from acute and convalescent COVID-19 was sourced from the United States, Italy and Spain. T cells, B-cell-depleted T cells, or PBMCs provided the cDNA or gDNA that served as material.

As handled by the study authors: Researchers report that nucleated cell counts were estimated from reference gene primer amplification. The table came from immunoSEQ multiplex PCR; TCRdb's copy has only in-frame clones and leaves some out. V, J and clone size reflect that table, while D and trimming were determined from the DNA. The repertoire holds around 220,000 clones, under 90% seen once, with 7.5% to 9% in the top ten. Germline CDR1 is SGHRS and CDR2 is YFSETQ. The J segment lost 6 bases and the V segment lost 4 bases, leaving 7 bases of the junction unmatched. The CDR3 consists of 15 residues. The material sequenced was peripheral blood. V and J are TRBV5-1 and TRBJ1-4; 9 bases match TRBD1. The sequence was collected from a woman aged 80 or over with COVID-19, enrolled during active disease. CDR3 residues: CASSVGQGNYEKLFF. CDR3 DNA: TGCGCCAGCAGCGTAGGACAGGGGAACTATGAAAAACTGTTTTTT.